This TCR beta chain was documented in a study of PD-L1 blockade in urothelial cancer. At the level of the study: Analyses used blood from 3 weeks (second dose) and 6 weeks after treatment start.

Trimming removed 5 bases from V and 5 bases from J; junction bases left unmatched: 8. The CDR3 extends over 15 amino acids. Germline V gene lookup returns CDR1 MGHDK and CDR2 SYGVNS. The number of samples from each patient was between 1 and 8, taken pretreatment and on-treatment. The authors spiked synthetic TCR analog templates into each PCR. The protocol was immunoSEQ multiplex PCR, while the TCRdb copy is restricted to in-frame clones and leaves out a portion. Found here are about 100,000 clones, roughly nine tenths of them singletons; the top ten hold 0.85% to 1%. The TCR comes from a woman of 80 years or more with urothelial cancer. Here the sequenced sample was PBMCs, taken around atezolizumab (anti-PD-L1) treatment. This chain links TRBV25-1 with TRBJ1-1; 10 bases line up with TRBD1. The CDR3 bases are TGTGCCAGCAGTCGACAGGGGGCGAGGTATACTGAAGCTTTCTTT. Its protein is CASSRQGARYTEAFF.